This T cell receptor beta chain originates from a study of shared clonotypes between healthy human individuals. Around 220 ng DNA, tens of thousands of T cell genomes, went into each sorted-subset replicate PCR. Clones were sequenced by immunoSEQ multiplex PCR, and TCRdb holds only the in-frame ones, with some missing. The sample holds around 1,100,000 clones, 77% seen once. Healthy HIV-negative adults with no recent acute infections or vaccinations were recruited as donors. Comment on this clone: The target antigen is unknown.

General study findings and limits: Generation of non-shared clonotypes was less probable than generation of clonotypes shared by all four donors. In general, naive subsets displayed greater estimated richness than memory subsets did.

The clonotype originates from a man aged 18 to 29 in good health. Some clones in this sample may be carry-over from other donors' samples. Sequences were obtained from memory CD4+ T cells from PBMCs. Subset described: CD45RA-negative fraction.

CDR3 in DNA: TGTGCCAGCAGTATCAGGGGAGGCGGCTACGAGCAGTACTTC. Protein sequence: CASSIRGGGYEQYF. The chain recombines TRBV6-1 with TRBJ2-7; D may match TRBD1 or TRBD2 (6 bases each). Between the trimmed V and J ends, which lost 5 bases and 3 bases, there was a span of 14 bases. Germline loops: CDR1 MNHNS, CDR2 SASEGT. CDR3 length: 14 amino acids.